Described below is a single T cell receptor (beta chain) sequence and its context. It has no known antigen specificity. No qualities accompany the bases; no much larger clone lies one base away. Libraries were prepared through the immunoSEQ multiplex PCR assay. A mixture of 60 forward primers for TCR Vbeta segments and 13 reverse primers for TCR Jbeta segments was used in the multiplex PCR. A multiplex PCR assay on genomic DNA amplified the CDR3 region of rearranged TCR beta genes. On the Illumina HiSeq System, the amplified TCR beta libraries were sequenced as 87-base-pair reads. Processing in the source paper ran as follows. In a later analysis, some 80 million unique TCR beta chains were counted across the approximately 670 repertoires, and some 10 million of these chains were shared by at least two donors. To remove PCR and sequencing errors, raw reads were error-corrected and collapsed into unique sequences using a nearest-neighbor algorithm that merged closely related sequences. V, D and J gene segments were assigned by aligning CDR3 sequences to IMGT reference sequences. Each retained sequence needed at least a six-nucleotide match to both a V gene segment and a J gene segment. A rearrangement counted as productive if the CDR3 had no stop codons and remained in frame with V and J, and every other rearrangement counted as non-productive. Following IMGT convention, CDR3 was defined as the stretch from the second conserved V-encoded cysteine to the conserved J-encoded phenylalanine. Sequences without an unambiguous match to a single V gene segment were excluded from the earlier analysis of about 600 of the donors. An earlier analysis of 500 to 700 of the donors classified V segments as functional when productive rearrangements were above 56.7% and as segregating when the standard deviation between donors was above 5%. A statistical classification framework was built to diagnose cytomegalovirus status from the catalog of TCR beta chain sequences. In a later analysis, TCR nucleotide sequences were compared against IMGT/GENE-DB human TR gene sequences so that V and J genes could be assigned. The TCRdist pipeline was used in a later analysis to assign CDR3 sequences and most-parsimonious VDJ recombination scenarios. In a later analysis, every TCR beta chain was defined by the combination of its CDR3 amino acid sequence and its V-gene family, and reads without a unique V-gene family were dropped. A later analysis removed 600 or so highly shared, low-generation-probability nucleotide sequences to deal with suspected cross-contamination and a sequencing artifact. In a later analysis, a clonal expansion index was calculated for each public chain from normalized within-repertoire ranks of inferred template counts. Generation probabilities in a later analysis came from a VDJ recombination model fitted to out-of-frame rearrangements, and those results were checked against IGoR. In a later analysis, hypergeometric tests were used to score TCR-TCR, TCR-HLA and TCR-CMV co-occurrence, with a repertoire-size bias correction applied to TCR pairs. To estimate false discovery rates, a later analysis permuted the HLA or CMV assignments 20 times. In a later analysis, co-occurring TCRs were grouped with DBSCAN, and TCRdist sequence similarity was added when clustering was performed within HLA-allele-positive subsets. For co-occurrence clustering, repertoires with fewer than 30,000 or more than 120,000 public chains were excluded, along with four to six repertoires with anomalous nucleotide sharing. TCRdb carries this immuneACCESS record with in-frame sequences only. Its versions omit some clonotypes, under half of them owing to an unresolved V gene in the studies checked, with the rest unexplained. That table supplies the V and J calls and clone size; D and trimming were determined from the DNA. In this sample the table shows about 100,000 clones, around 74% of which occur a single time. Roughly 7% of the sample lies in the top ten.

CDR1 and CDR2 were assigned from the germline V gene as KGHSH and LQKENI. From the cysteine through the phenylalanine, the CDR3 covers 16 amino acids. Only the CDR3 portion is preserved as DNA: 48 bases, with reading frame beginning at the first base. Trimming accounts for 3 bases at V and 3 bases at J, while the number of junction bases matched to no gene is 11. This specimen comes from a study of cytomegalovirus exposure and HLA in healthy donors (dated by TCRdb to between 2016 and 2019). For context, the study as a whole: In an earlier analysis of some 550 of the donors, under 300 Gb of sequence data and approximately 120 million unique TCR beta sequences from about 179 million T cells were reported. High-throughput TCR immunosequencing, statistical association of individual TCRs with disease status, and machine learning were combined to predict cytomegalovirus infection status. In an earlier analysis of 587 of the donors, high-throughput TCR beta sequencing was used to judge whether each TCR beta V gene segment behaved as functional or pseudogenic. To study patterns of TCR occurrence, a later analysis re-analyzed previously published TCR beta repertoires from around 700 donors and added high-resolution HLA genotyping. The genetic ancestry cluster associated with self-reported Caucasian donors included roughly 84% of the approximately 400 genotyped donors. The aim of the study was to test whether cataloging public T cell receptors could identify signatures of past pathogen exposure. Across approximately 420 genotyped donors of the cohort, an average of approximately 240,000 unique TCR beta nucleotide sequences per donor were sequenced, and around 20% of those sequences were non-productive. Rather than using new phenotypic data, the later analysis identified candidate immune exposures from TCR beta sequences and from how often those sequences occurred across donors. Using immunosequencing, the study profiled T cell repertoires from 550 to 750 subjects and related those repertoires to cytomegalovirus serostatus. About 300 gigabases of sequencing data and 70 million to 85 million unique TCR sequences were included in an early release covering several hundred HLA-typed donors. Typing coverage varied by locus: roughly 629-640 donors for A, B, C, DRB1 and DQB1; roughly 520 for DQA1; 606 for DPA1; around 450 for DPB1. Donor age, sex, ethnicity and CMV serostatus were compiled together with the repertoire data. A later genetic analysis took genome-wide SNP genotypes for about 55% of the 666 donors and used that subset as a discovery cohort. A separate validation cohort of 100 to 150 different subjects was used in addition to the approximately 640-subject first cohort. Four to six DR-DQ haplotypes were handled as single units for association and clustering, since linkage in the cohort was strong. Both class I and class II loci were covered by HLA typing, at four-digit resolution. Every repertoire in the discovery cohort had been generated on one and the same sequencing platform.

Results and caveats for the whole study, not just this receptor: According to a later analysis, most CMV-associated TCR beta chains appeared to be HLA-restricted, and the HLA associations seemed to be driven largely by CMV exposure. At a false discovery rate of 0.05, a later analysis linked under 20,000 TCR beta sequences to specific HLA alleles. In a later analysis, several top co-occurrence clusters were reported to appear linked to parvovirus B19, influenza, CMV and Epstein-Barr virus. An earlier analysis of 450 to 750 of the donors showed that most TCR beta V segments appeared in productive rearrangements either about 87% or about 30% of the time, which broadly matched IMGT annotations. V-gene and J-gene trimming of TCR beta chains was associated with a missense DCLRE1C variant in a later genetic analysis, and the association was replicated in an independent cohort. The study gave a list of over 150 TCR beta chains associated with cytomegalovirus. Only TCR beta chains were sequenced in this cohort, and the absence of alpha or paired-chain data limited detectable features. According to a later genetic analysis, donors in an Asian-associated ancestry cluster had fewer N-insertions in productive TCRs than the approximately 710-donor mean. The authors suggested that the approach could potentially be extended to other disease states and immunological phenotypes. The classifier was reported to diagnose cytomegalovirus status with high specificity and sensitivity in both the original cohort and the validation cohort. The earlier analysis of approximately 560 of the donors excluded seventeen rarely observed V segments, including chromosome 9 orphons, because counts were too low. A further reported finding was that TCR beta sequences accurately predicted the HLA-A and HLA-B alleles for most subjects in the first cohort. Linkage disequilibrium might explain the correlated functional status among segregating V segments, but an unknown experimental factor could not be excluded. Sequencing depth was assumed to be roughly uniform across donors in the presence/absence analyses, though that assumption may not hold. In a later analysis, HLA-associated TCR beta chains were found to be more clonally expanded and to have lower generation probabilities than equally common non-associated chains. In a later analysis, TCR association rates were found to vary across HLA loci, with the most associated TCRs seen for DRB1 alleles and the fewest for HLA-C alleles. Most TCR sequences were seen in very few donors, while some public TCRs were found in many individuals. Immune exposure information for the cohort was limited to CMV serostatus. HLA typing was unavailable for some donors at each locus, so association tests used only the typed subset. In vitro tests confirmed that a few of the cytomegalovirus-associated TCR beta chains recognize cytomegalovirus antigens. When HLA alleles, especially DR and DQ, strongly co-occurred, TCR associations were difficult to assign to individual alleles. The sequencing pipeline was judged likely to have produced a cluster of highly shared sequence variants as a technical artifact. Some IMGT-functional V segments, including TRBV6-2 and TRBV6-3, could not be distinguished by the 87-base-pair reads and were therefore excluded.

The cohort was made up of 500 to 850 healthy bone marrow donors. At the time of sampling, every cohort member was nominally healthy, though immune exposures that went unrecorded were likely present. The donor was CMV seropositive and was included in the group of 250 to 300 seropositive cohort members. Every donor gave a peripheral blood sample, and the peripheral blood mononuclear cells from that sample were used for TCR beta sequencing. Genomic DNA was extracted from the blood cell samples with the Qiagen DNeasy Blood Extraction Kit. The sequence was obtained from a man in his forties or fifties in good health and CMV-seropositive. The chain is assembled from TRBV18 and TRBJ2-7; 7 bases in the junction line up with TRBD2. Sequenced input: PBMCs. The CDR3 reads CASSPRLGGGGYEQYF. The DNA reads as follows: TGTGCCAGCTCACCGCGCCTGGGGGGGGGAGGCTACGAGCAGTACTTC.